This paragraph covers one T cell receptor (beta chain) sequence. What antigen it recognizes has not been identified. Per-nucleotide qualities are absent, and no much larger clonotype sits a single base away. The sample belongs to a study of T cell responses to AZD1222 COVID-19 vaccine (dated by TCRdb to the early 2020s). Background for the entire study: AZD1222 recipients whose second dose came at about 4 weeks and those whose second dose came at about 12 weeks were combined into one group, since spike-specific TCR depth and breadth did not differ between the two schedules. TCR sequencing was performed for approximately 240 trial participants, of whom around 200 were given two doses of AZD1222 and around 25 were given two doses of MenACWY control vaccine. Trial participants were enrolled by age into 18-55, 56-69 and 70-plus year subgroups, with 148, 28 and 57 TCR-sequenced participants respectively.

The germline V gene (reference sequence) supplies CDR1 SGHKS and CDR2 YYEKEE. Trimmed from V: 4 bases; trimmed from J: 0 bases; junction bases lacking a gene match: 6. Taken from cysteine to phenylalanine, the CDR3 has 16 residues. Kept here is only the CDR3 DNA, which spans 48 bases and is read in frame from base 1. What the study reported, not specific to this receptor: In the small 56-69-year group, the increase in depth fell short of significance, most likely because of low power. Participants were mostly white British and included more females than males, and it was suggested by the authors that clonal diversity may have been underestimated. A significant rise in spike-specific TCR breadth and depth was observed after two AZD1222 doses relative to day 0 and relative to MenACWY recipients. Only five or six AZD1222 recipients were SARS-CoV-2 seropositive at baseline, limiting conclusions about previously exposed vaccinees. Vaccine-associated CD4 TCRs spanned the whole spike protein, with dominant responses in regions 160-218 and 743-854. Reportedly, close to half of the unique spike-specific TCRs recognized epitopes lying outside the regions that are mutated in the B.1.351 and B.1.1.7 variants. Because no day 14 peak-response samples were available, the repertoires could be characterized only after the peak T cell response.

The CDR3 regions of human TCRbeta chains were analyzed by immunosequencing. Regarding the original processing steps: Repertoire TCRs were checked for matches against a reference library of SARS-CoV-2-specific TCRs that had been generated using the MIRA antigen-specificity platform. Breadth was defined as the fraction of unique TCRs that were SARS-CoV-2-associated. Depth was defined as the fraction of total T cells that were SARS-CoV-2-associated. Each spike-specific TCR was assigned to its reactive spike region and to a CD4 or CD8 class using the MIRA data. Log10-transformed breadth and depth values were compared by one-way ANOVA with Sidak's multiple comparisons tests. Drawn from immuneACCESS, this table holds only the in-frame rearrangements with V and J called that TCRdb kept. Clones are partly lost; checked studies trace under half to an unresolved V gene and leave the rest unexplained. V and J calls and clone size come straight from that table; D and trimming were deduced from the DNA. For this sample the table gives around 67,000 clones, of which around four fifths were detected only once. Roughly 20% of the sample comes from the top ten.

What this sample's time point label stands for: baseline before first vaccination. Vaccinee samples came from UK trials COV001 and COV002, including a single-blind randomized controlled phase 2/3 trial of AZD1222 (ChAdOx1 nCoV-19) in healthy adults. For TCRbeta chain sequencing, PBMC samples from trial participants were taken at day 0 and at day 28 after the second dose. The sequence is built from TRBV5-5 and TRBJ1-1, and TRBD1 aligns with 10 junction nucleotides. The specimen comprised peripheral blood, sampled on day 0 of AZD1222 vaccination. The TCR sequence derives from an adult in good health. The DNA sequence reads TGTGCCAGCAGCCCCTGGACAGGGGGGATGAACACTGAAGCTTTCTTT. This codes for CASSPWTGGMNTEAFF.